The present entry profiles one TCR beta chain with its context. The antigen remains unidentified. This sample is drawn from a study of CD8 T cells in Susac syndrome. Study-wide results and caveats: The study's TCR sequencing and HLA analysis drew on a certain number of individuals. That number was acknowledged as relatively small.

RNA, at about 0.45 to 1 ug, was reverse transcribed with random hexamers. Across 54 Vbeta and 13 Jbeta, TCR beta CDR3 was amplified with immunoSEQ multiplex PCR. One entry per CDR3 protein results from TCRdb running MiXCR on the immunoSEQ multiplex PCR reads. The sample carries about 300,000 distinct CDR3 sequences, 75% to 85% recorded once. Sequencing targeted TCR beta in T cells from blood (CD8+ and CD4+). It was negative isolation that provided the CD8+ and CD4+ T cells, whereas TEMRA cells were enriched by FACS. The V and J ends lost 2 bases and 0 bases respectively, with 9 bases between them. The CDR3 extends over 15 amino acids. CDR1 SGDLS and CDR2 YYNGEE come from the germline V gene.

The receptor's source is a human donor with multiple sclerosis. Sequenced input: CD8+ T cells from PBMCs. The rearrangement links TRBV9 to TRBJ2-1; perhaps TRBD2 as D (6 bases). CDR3 bases: TGTGCCAGCAGCGTTATAGCGGACTCCTACAATGAGCAGTTCTTC. This translates into CASSVIADSYNEQFF.